A selection of T cell receptor beta chains follows, all from one sample in a study of cytomegalovirus exposure and HLA in healthy donors. Sequenced by immunoSEQ multiplex PCR; TCRdb stores in-frame clones only, minus some. This table has 180,000 or so clones, 86% appearing once. Specimen: PBMCs. The receptor set was obtained from a woman aged 25-40 years in good health and CMV-seronegative. CDR3s include the opening cysteine and the closing phenylalanine or tryptophan. Each record gives: CDR3 length, J gene, V gene, D gene, clone size, CDR3 DNA, CDR3 protein. A D gene is named only where the DNA matches it firmly. A clone size is listed for some rows: how often the clone was seen (once, few, many), or a class if it is expanded.

14 TRBJ2-7 TRBV7-2 TRBD1 NA TGTGCCAGCAGCCGCCGGGGACAGGGAATCGAGCAGTACTTC CASSRRGQGIEQYF
14 TRBJ1-1 TRBV7-9 TRBD1 few TGTGCCACCCCAGAGGAGGGGGCGCGTACTGAAGCTTTCTTT CATPEEGARTEAFF
12 TRBJ2-2 TRBV28 NA once TGTGCCAGCAGCAGGGAGGCCGGGGAGCTGTTTTTT CASSREAGELFF
14 TRBJ1-2 TRBV19 TRBD1 NA TGTGCCAGTAGTTTCCGGGACAGGGCGGCTGGCTACACCTTC CASSFRDRAAGYTF
14 TRBJ1-2 TRBV6-5 TRBD1 NA TGTGCCAGCAGTACAGGGGGGCCTAACTATGGCTACACCTTC CASSTGGPNYGYTF
13 TRBJ2-3 TRBV10-3 TRBD1 NA TGTGCCATCAGGGGACAGAGCACAGATACGCAGTATTTT CAIRGQSTDTQYF
14 TRBJ1-2 TRBV7-3 TRBD1 NA TGTGCCAGCAGCTTTCAAGGGACAGGGGGCGGCTACACCTTC CASSFQGTGGGYTF
13 TRBJ1-1 TRBV11-3 NA few TGTGCCAGCAGCTTGACAGTGAACACTGAAGCTTTCTTT CASSLTVNTEAFF
12 TRBJ2-7 TRBV2 NA NA TGTGCCAGCAGTGAACATAACTACGAGCAGTACTTC CASSEHNYEQYF
16 TRBJ2-5 TRBV11-2 TRBD1 NA TGTGCCAGCAGCTTAGATTGGGGACAGGGGGGAGAGACCCAGTACTTC CASSLDWGQGGETQYF
16 TRBJ2-5 TRBV11-2 NA NA TGTGCCAGCAGCTTAGGTTGGACAGCCGACCAAGAGACCCAGTACTTC CASSLGWTADQETQYF
16 TRBJ2-7 TRBV4-2 TRBD2 once TGTGCCAGCAGCCAAGCTGGGACTAGCGGGACCTACGAGCAGTACTTC CASSQAGTSGTYEQYF
14 TRBJ2-7 TRBV5-4 TRBD2 NA TGTGCCAGCAGCTTGGTAGCGGGAGCCCACGAGCAGTACTTC CASSLVAGAHEQYF
12 TRBJ2-7 TRBV28 NA NA TGTGCCAGCAGTACAGGTCTATACGAGCAGTACTTC CASSTGLYEQYF
14 TRBJ2-7 TRBV6-5 NA NA TGTGCCAGCAGTTACGGGGGGTTCTCCTACGAGCAGTACTTC CASSYGGFSYEQYF
15 TRBJ2-1 TRBV5-4 TRBD2 NA TGTGCCAGCAGCCTGGGGACTACCAGACTAGATGAGCAGTTCTTC CASSLGTTRLDEQFF
13 TRBJ2-7 TRBV6-5 TRBD1 NA TGTGCCAGCAGGGGACAGCACTCCTACGAGCAGTACTTC CASRGQHSYEQYF
15 TRBJ2-7 TRBV18 TRBD1 once TGTGCCAGCTCACCAGGGACAGGGACCCCCTACGAGCAGTACTTC CASSPGTGTPYEQYF
15 TRBJ2-7 TRBV11-2 TRBD2 NA TGTGCCAGCAGCTTAGAGACTAGCGGTTTCTACGAGCAGTACTTC CASSLETSGFYEQYF
15 TRBJ2-1 TRBV18 NA NA TGTGCCAGCTCACCGGTCATTGCCGCGGGCAATGAGCAGTTCTTC CASSPVIAAGNEQFF
16 TRBJ1-5 TRBV4-1 TRBD1 NA TGCGCCAGCAGCCACCGAATCGGACAGGGTGGCCAGCCCCAGCATTTT CASSHRIGQGGQPQHF
15 TRBJ2-7 TRBV5-1 NA NA TGCGCCAGCAGCTTGGAATGGACAGTACGGTACGAGCAGTACTTC CASSLEWTVRYEQYF
17 TRBJ1-1 TRBV5-1 TRBD1 NA TGCGCCAGCAGCCCGGGACAGGGCGGCGGGGAAGACACTGAAGCTTTCTTT CASSPGQGGGEDTEAFF
15 TRBJ2-7 TRBV27 TRBD2 NA TGTGCCAGCAGGGAGCGACTAGCGGGAGTCCACGAGCAGTACTTC CASRERLAGVHEQYF
18 TRBJ2-1 TRBV5-4 TRBD2 NA TGTGCCAGCAGCTTGGGAGTTGGGACTAGCGGGGGAATGGTTGAGCAGTTCTTC CASSLGVGTSGGMVEQFF
17 TRBJ2-1 TRBV29-1 NA NA TGCAGCGTTGAGGCTAGCGCACCCCCCTTAAAATTGGGTGAGCAGTTCTTC CSVEASAPPLKLGEQFF
14 TRBJ2-2 TRBV28 NA NA TGTGCCAGCAGTTCGCACTTGAACACCGGGGAGCTGTTTTTT CASSSHLNTGELFF
14 TRBJ2-7 TRBV5-1 NA NA TGCGCCAGCAGCCTCCCAGGTACCGCCTACGAGCAGTACTTC CASSLPGTAYEQYF
14 TRBJ2-7 TRBV7-2 TRBD2 NA TGTGCCAGCAGTCCTCGACTAGCCGGCTACGAGCAGTACTTC CASSPRLAGYEQYF
16 TRBJ2-1 TRBV4-2 TRBD2 once TGTGCCAGCAGCCAAGTGTCCCACGGGGGGATGAATGAGCAGTTCTTC CASSQVSHGGMNEQFF
11 TRBJ2-7 TRBV6-1 NA NA TGTGCCAGCAAAGACAGCTACGAGCAGTACTTC CASKDSYEQYF
18 TRBJ1-3 TRBV7-2 NA NA TGTGCCAGCAGCCCCCAGGGAAGGAGTCAGAGCTCTGGAAACACCATATATTTT CASSPQGRSQSSGNTIYF
13 TRBJ1-1 TRBV7-9 NA NA TGTGCCAGCAGCCCCTTCCGGGACACTGAAGCTTTCTTT CASSPFRDTEAFF
16 TRBJ2-1 TRBV10-3 TRBD2 NA TGTGCCATCAGTGAACTAGCGGGAGTCTCCTACAATGAGCAGTTCTTC CAISELAGVSYNEQFF
15 TRBJ2-5 TRBV29-1 TRBD2 NA TGCAGCGTGAGGAATCCGGGACTAGCGGGAGAGACCCAGTACTTC CSVRNPGLAGETQYF
14 TRBJ2-2 TRBV6-6 NA NA TGTGCCAGCAGTTACGACGGGACTACCGGGGAGCTGTTTTTT CASSYDGTTGELFF
13 TRBJ1-1 TRBV29-1 NA NA TGCAGCGTTGAAGGGAGGTTGAACACTGAAGCTTTCTTT CSVEGRLNTEAFF
14 TRBJ2-5 TRBV6-1 NA few TGTGCCAGCAGTGAAGCTTATGGGGGGGAGACCCAGTACTTC CASSEAYGGETQYF
13 TRBJ2-1 TRBV5-1 NA NA TGCGCCAGCAGCTTAAACTCCGGGGGTGAGCAGTTCTTC CASSLNSGGEQFF
13 TRBJ1-2 TRBV19 NA NA TGTGCCAGTAGTATAGACTGGCAGGGCGGCTACACCTTC CASSIDWQGGYTF
12 TRBJ2-1 TRBV11-2 NA once TGTGCCAGCAGCCCCCCTGTTAGTTCGGAGTTCTTC CASSPPVSSEFF
13 TRBJ2-7 TRBV18 NA NA TGTGCCAGCTCACGGAACCAGGGATTCGAGCAGTACTTC CASSRNQGFEQYF